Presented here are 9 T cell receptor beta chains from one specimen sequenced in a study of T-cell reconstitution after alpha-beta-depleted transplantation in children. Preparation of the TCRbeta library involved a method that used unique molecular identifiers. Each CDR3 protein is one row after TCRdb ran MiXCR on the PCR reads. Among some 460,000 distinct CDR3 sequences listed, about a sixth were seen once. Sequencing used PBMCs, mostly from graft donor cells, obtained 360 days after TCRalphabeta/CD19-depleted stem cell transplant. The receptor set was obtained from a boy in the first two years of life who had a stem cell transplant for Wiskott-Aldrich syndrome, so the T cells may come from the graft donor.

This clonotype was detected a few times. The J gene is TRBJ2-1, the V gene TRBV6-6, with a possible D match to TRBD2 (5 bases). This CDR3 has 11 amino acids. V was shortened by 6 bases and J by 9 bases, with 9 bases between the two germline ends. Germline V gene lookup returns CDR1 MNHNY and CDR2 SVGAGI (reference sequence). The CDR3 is CASSRTSEQFF. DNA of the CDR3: TGTGCCAGCAGCCGCACTAGTGAGCAGTTCTTC.

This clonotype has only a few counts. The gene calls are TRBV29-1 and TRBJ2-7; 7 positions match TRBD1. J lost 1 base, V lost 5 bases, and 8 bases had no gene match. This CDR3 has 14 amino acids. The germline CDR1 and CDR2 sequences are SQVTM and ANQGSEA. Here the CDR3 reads CSVSRDSLSYEQYF. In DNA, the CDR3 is TGCAGCGTTTCCCGGGACAGCCTATCCTACGAGCAGTACTTC.

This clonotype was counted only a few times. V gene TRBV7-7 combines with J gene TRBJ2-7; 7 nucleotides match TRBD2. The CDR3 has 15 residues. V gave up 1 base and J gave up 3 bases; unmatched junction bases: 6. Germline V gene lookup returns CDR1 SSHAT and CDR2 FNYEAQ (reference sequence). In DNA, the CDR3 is TGTGCCAGCAGCTTAGGGACTAGTGTTATCTACGAGCAGTACTTC. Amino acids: CASSLGTSVIYEQYF.

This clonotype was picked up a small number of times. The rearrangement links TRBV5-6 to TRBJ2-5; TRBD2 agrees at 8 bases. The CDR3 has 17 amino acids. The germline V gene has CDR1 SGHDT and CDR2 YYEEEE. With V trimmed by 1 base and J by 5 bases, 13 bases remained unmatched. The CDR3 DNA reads TGTGCCAGCAGCTTGAGGTCATCCGGGACTAGGCGGGAGACCCAGTACTTC. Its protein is CASSLRSSGTRRETQYF.

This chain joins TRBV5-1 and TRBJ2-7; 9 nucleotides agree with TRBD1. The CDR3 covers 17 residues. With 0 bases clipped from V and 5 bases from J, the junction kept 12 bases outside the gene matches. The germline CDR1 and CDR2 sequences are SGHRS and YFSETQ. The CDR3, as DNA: TGCGCCAGCAGCTTGGTTCCGGCTGGACAGGGGCGCGACGAGCAGTACTTC. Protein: CASSLVPAGQGRDEQYF. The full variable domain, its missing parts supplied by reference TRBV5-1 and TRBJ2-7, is KAGVTQTPRYLIKTRGQQVTLSCSPISGHRSVSWYQQTPGQGLQFLFEYFSETQRNKGNFPGRFSGRQFSNSRSEMNVSTLELGDSALYLCASSLVPAGQGRDEQYFGPGTRLTVT.

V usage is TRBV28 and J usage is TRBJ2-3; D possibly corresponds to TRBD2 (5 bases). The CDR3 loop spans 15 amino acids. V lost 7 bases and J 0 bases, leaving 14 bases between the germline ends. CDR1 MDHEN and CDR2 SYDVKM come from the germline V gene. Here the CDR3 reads CASIRRRASTDTQYF. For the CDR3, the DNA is TGTGCCAGCATTCGTCGGCGGGCGAGCACAGATACGCAGTATTTT. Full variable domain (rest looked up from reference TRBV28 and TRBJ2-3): DVKVTQSSRYLVKRTGEKVFLECVQDMDHENMFWYRQDPGLGLRLIYFSYDVKMKEKGDIPEGYSVSREKKERFSLILESASTNQTSMYLCASIRRRASTDTQYFGPGTRLTVL.

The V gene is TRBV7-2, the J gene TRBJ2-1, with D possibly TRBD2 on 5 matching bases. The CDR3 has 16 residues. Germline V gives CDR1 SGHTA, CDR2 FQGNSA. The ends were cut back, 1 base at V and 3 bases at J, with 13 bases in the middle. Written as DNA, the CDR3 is TGTGCCAGCAGCTTAGGAAGGCCAGCGGTCTACAATGAGCAGTTCTTC. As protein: CASSLGRPAVYNEQFF.

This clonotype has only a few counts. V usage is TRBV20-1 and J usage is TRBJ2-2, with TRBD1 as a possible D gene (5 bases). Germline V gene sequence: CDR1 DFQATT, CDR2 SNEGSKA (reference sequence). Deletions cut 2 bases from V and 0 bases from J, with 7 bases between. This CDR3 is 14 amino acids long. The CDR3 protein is CSARSRANTGELFF. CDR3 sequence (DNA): TGCAGTGCTAGAAGCAGGGCGAACACCGGGGAGCTGTTTTTT.

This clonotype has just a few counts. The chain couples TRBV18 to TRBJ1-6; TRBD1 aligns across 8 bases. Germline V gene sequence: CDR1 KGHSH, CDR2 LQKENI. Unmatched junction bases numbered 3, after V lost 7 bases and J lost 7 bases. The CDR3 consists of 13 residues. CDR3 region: CASFRQGNSPLHF. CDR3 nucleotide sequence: TGTGCCAGCTTCCGACAGGGGAATTCACCCCTCCACTTT.